The 23 T cell receptor delta chains reported below all come from one sample, sequenced in a study of gamma-delta T cells after stem cell transplantation. TCRdb processed the RT-PCR reads again with the CATT caller. The top ten clones hold around 44% of a sample with roughly 3,000 delta-chain clones, 1.6% of them seen once. Sequenced: gamma-delta T cells. These receptors were taken from a human donor. It is not recorded whose cells these are; they may come from a transplant donor.

By sample fraction, this clone is medium-sized. With only one base between it and a far larger clone, this is likely a read error. The gene calls are TRDV2 and TRDJ3; TRDD3 matches 7 bases. This CDR3 comprises 25 residues. Germline V gives CDR1 GEAIGNYY, CDR2 EKD. Here the CDR3 DNA reads TGTGCCTGTGACACCGTGAGTGGATGGGGGACCCCGCTTCGTTTATCGTCCTGGGACACCCGACAGACGTTTTTC. Translation: CACDTVSGWGTPLRLSSWDTRQTFF.

Comment on this clone: TCRdb's listed protein matches a much larger clone and diverges from this DNA's translation at residue 6, likely through a read error; the protein shown comes from the DNA. This chain links TRDV1 with TRDJ1; 11 bases are shared with TRDD3. CDR1 TSWWSYY and CDR2 QGS come from the germline V gene. The junction had 18 bases not matched to a gene; V was cut back by 2 bases and J by 1 base. CDR3 length: 21 residues. The CDR3 is CALGEVDWDRLGDRCTDKLIF. CDR3 in DNA: TGTGCTCTTGGGGAAGTCGATTGGGACCGACTGGGGGATAGGTGCACCGATAAACTCATCTTT.

Comment on this clone: This likely reflects a read error, since a far larger clone is one base away. Additional DNA sequences in this sample encode the identical CDR3. V is TRDV2 and J is TRDJ1; 8 bases match TRDD3. V shed 0 bases, J shed 5 bases, and the junction held 13 bases outside the gene matches. CDR3 length: 17 amino acids. Germline V gene sequence: CDR1 GEAIGNYY, CDR2 EKD. CDR3 loop: CACDTVGLGEAADKLIF. CDR3 sequence (DNA): TGTGCCTGTGACACCGTAGGGCTGGGGGAGGCGGCAGATAAACTCATCTTT.

Relative to its sample, this clone is medium-sized. The chain joins TRDV2 to TRDJ1, with 13 nucleotides matching TRDD3. V trimming: 0 bases; J trimming: 2 bases; junction bases outside the gene matches: 14. The germline V gene encodes CDR1 GEAIGNYY and CDR2 EKD. This CDR3 region has 20 residues. The chain's CDR3 is CACDTIQGVLGDTRTDKLIF. DNA for the CDR3: TGTGCCTGTGACACCATTCAAGGCGTACTGGGGGATACGCGGACCGATAAACTCATCTTT.

The chain is built from TRDV2 and TRDJ1; D is perhaps TRDD3 (6 bases). V shed 4 bases and J shed 4 bases, with 21 bases lying between them. Germline V lookup: CDR1 GEAIGNYY, CDR2 EKD. This CDR3 spans 16 amino acids. The DNA for the CDR3 is TGTGCCTGTGAGTGTACTCCTCAGGGGGGAAACGATAAACTCATCTTT. It translates to CACECTPQGGNDKLIF.

By sample share, this clone is medium-sized. This may be a read error: a much more frequent sequence differs by one nucleotide. This same CDR3 is encoded by further DNA sequences in the sample. The chain is built from TRDV1 and TRDJ1; D possibly corresponds to TRDD3 (6 bases). Germline V gene data show CDR1 as TSWWSYY and CDR2 as QGS. The CDR3 has 15 amino acids. V was clipped by 9 bases and J by 2 bases, with 19 bases between them. The DNA for the CDR3 is TGTGCTCTCGAGTGTTGCCTGGGGATTACCGATAAACTCATCTTT. Translation gives CALECCLGITDKLIF.

This clone counts as medium-sized (0.01 to 0.1%). The chain combines TRDV2 with TRDJ1, with 9 bases lining up with TRDD3. Germline V CDR1 and CDR2: GEAIGNYY, EKD. This CDR3 is 18 amino acids long. The V gene end was trimmed by 0 bases and the J gene end by 4 bases; junction bases not matched to a gene: 14. This CDR3 reads CACDTFYSGGSEGDKLIF. The CDR3 region has the DNA TGTGCCTGTGACACCTTTTACTCTGGGGGATCGGAGGGCGATAAACTCATCTTT.

The chain carries TRDV1 and TRDJ1; TRDD3 agrees at 11 bases. The germline V gene has CDR1 TSWWSYY and CDR2 QGS. The V gene end was trimmed by 7 bases and the J gene end by 3 bases; junction bases not matched to a gene: 16. The CDR3 is 18 amino acids. The CDR3 coding sequence is TGTGCTCTTGATTCAGGGCCCTTCCTGGGGGATACATCCGATAAACTCATCTTT. As protein: CALDSGPFLGDTSDKLIF.

This clone has just a few counts. It may be a read error: a sequence one base away is much more abundant. The rearrangement uses TRDV1 and TRDJ1; possible D gene TRDD3, 6 bases. The CDR3 contains 20 residues. Trimming shortened V by 0 bases and J by 3 bases, and 26 bases separated the two germline ends. The germline gives CDR1 TSWWSYY, CDR2 QGS. The CDR3, as DNA: TGTGCTCTTGGGGAACTGTGGACCCTTTTTTTGGCTGGGGTCCCCGATAAACTCATCTTT. Its translation is CALGELWTLFLAGVPDKLIF.

In its sample, this clone is medium-sized. Other DNA variants within this sample encode the same CDR3. The chain has TRDV2 and TRDJ1; D is unclear. Germline V gene lookup returns CDR1 GEAIGNYY and CDR2 EKD. V was cut by 3 bases and J by 0 bases, with 10 bases left in between. This CDR3 contains 14 residues. The CDR3: CACDALHYTDKLIF. As DNA, the CDR3 is TGTGCCTGTGACGCATTACATTACACCGATAAACTCATCTTT.

The table lists this clone with a few counts. The translated DNA and TCRdb's protein are not identical at residue 10; the protein here was translated from the DNA. The V call is TRDV2, the J call TRDJ1; 7 bases fit TRDD2. V shed 9 bases, J shed 0 bases, and the junction held 18 bases outside the gene matches. CDR1 is GEAIGNYY and CDR2 is EKD in the germline V gene. The CDR3 has 17 residues. CDR3 sequence (DNA): TGTGCCCGGGCCCATTCCTACGGGAGAGCTTACACCGATAAACTCATCTTT. It specifies CARAHSYGRAYTDKLIF.

This clone is categorized as medium-sized. The V call is TRDV3, the J call TRDJ1, with 13 bases identical to TRDD3. Per germline, CDR1 TVYSNPD and CDR2 GDNSRS (reference sequence). Unmatched junction bases numbered 20, after V lost 0 bases and J lost 7 bases. The CDR3 is made up of 19 amino acids. CDR3 sequence: CAFRPSLDYWGIRSIKLIF. The CDR3 region has the DNA TGTGCCTTTAGGCCTTCCCTCGATTACTGGGGGATACGGTCTATTAAACTCATCTTT.

This clone ranks as medium-sized (0.01 to 0.1%). Distinct nucleotide sequences in the sample also encode this CDR3. The V call is TRDV2, the J call TRDJ1; TRDD3 is a possible D gene (6 bases). V lost 0 bases and J 8 bases, leaving 18 bases between the germline ends. The germline gives CDR1 GEAIGNYY, CDR2 EKD. The CDR3 has 15 residues. The CDR3 DNA is TGTGCCTGTGACACCGTGGGTACTGGAGGATACAAACTCATCTTT. This translates into CACDTVGTGGYKLIF.

This clone was detected only a few times. This probably arose from a read error, given a far larger clone one base away. This rearrangement joins TRDV1 to TRDJ1, with 12 bases that match TRDD3. The V segment lost 1 base and the J segment 0 bases; nucleotides outside the gene matches: 30. The CDR3 covers 26 residues. CDR1 TSWWSYY and CDR2 QGS come from the germline V gene. The CDR3 is CALGEPLLGGLYWGIPGATYTDKLIF. The CDR3 bases are TGTGCTCTTGGGGAACCCCTCCTAGGGGGCCTTTACTGGGGGATACCGGGGGCAACGTACACCGATAAACTCATCTTT.

Many counts were recorded for this clone. A far larger clone is off by one base, so a read error is likely. The V and J genes are TRDV1 and TRDJ1; D gene uncertain. CDR3 size: 22 residues. The germline V gene encodes CDR1 TSWWSYY and CDR2 QGS. Trimming cost V 3 bases and J 0 bases, with 32 bases left between them. CDR3 loop: CALGDLRLVWFDTPGYTDKLIF. CDR3 coding DNA: TGTGCTCTTGGGGACTTACGGCTGGTTTGGTTTGACACTCCCGGCTACACCGATAAACTCATCTTT.

A remark on this clone: The amino acid sequence in TCRdb belongs to a much larger clone and departs from this DNA's translation at residue 11, likely a sequencing read error; the sequence shown is translated from the DNA. V and J are TRDV2 and TRDJ1, with no clear D. Germline V gives CDR1 GEAIGNYY, CDR2 EKD. This CDR3 comprises 15 residues. The CDR3 loop reads CACDTVSLHTEKLIF. The DNA of the CDR3 is TGTGCCTGTGACACCGTCTCCCTCCACACCGAGAAACTCATCTTT.

The chain uses TRDV1 and TRDJ1; a weak D match, TRDD3 (7 bases). Trimming removed 2 bases from V and 10 bases from J, with 38 bases in between. There are 21 residues in the CDR3. The germline V gene encodes CDR1 TSWWSYY and CDR2 QGS. The CDR3 spells CALGEVKSYNGPSEGYRRLIF. CDR3 DNA sequence: TGTGCTCTTGGGGAAGTAAAATCCTACAACGGCCCTTCCGAGGGATACCGTAGACTCATCTTT.

By share, this clone counts as large. At the DNA level, this CDR3 is encoded by other sequences in the same sample as well. The rearrangement uses TRDV2 and TRDJ1, with TRDD3 matching 10 bases. CDR1 is GEAIGNYY, CDR2 EKD, per germline. J gave up 1 base and V 0 bases, and 13 bases lay outside the gene matches. CDR3 length: 19 residues. The CDR3 region is CACDTVDYGGYAGTDKLIF. The CDR3 nucleotides are TGTGCCTGTGACACCGTTGACTACGGGGGATACGCGGGCACCGATAAACTCATCTTT.

Worth noting for this clone: This is likely an artifact of a read error, given a far larger clone one base away. The sample has other DNA sequences that encode this CDR3 too. J is TRDJ1 and V is TRDV2, with 9 bases identical to TRDD3. The germline CDR1 and CDR2 sequences are GEAIGNYY and EKD. The CDR3 has 15 residues. In DNA, the CDR3 is TGTGCCTGTGACACTTTACTGGGGGACACTGATAAACTCATCTTT. Amino acids: CACDTLLGDTDKLIF.

In its sample, this clone was seen a few times. A much bigger clone sits one base away, suggesting this may be a read error. The same CDR3 can be traced to other DNA sequences in this sample. The rearrangement links TRDV2 to TRDJ1, with 8 bases fitting TRDD3. Germline V lookup: CDR1 GEAIGNYY, CDR2 EKD. After removal of 2 bases from V and 0 bases from J, the junction contained 16 bases not matched to a gene. This CDR3 region has 19 residues. The CDR3 bases are TGTGCCTGTGACAATTTACTTGGGGATACCCGTTTGGACACCGATAAACTCATCTTT. Residues: CACDNLLGDTRLDTDKLIF.

This clone has just a few counts. Translating this DNA gives a protein that differs at residue 13 from the TCRdb one, which belongs to a much larger clone; a read error is likely, and the protein shown is this translation. This chain joins TRDV2 and TRDJ1; perhaps TRDD3 as D (6 bases). The germline CDR1 and CDR2 sequences are GEAIGNYY and EKD. The CDR3 has 15 amino acids. For the CDR3, the DNA is TGTGCCTGTGACACCGTCGGGGGGAGGACCGATAAACCCATCTTT. Encoded protein: CACDTVGGRTDKPIF.

This clone qualifies as medium-sized (0.01 to 0.1%). The rearrangement links TRDV2 to TRDJ1; 8 bases fit TRDD3. The CDR3 spans 19 residues. V shed 3 bases and J 0 bases; nucleotides not matched to a gene: 17. CDR1 and CDR2 from the germline V gene are GEAIGNYY and EKD. CDR3 amino acids: CACDHIRGDTRVYTDKLIF. In DNA form, the CDR3 reads TGTGCCTGTGACCATATCCGTGGGGATACCAGGGTTTACACCGATAAACTCATCTTT.

This clone has a handful of counts. TCRdb assigns this DNA the protein of a much larger clone, which departs from its translation at residue 10; this likely reflects a read error, and the protein shown comes from translating the DNA. Other nucleotide sequences from this sample produce the same CDR3. CDR3 sequence (DNA): TGTGCCTGTGACGACCTACTGGGGGATGTCACCGATAAACTCATCTTT. The encoded protein is CACDDLLGDVTDKLIF. The chain links TRDV2 to TRDJ1; 10 bases line up with TRDD3. Trimming at V came to 3 bases and at J to 1 base, leaving 7 bases not matched to a gene. The CDR3 is made up of 16 amino acids. Germline V gene sequence: CDR1 GEAIGNYY, CDR2 EKD.